This TCR beta chain was sequenced in a study of T cell repertoires in cytomegalovirus infection (dated by TCRdb to the late 2010s). Notes on the research overall: The peptide stimulations were aimed at well-studied HLA-B-restricted epitopes as well as recently identified HLA-C-restricted CMV epitopes, whose presentation resists viral immunomodulation. The HLA type of each donor mattered for the analysis, because public TCR beta signatures pointed to carriage of CMV infection along with the matching HLA type.

TCRdb lists the instrument as Illumina HiSeq 1500. TCRdb itself trimmed the public reads at Q25 with fastp, ran MiXCR and retained productive beta chains. Rows with one shared CDR3 protein collapse into an entry with the most common genes and DNA. For this sample there are around 300,000 distinct CDR3 sequences; less than 25% appear just once. In total, the top ten clones hold roughly 19% of the sample. The CDR1 and CDR2 encoded by the germline V gene (reference sequence) are PRHDT and FYEKMQ. Trimming takes 1 base off V and 6 bases off J; junction bases not matched to a gene: 4. From its cysteine to its phenylalanine, the CDR3 spans 15 amino acids. The DNA shown is the 45-base CDR3, in frame from base 1. Study-wide findings and limitations: The ex vivo response was dominated by HLA-C-restricted CMV-specific TCR beta clonotypes, which also provided the single most frequent clonotype in two of eight donors. Carriers of CMV infection plus the relevant HLA type were discriminated by the cumulative frequency of public TCR beta family members in the study cohort and in an independent approximately 350-donor cohort.

The treatment or condition tag for this specimen amounts to: in vitro stimulation with specific CMV peptide epitopes to enrich CMV-specific T cells. In regard to this clonotype: Its recognized antigen is unknown. One base away there is no much larger clone; base qualities are not given.

The sequenced sample was cultured PBMCs, obtained from culture after CMV antigen stimulation. The chain was built from TRBV13 and TRBJ1-2, with 11 bases in between that match TRBD1. This clonotype was sampled from a human donor in good health (CMV status not recorded). Some clones in this sample may be carry-over from other donors' samples. The nucleotides are TGTGCCAGCAGCTTAGAGGGACAGGGGGTCCATGGCTACACCTTC. This yields the protein CASSLEGQGVHGYTF.